This TCR beta chain emerged from a study of Ad26.COV2.S vaccination and SARS-CoV-2 variants. Study results and limitations: The TCR breadth and depth analyses may have understated or missed part of the total T cell responses.

Treatment denoted: about 20 received Ad26.COV2.S at low or high dose, single or two shots; 5 received placebo; per-sample allocation not given. Sampling took place 63 days after the first vaccine or placebo injection. TCRdb keeps only in-frame clones here, not all; method: immunoSEQ multiplex PCR. The sample lists more than 250,000 clones, approximately 89% occurring once. A note on this clone: Its antigen is undetermined.

CDR3 length equals 15 residues. The V gene lost 7 bases and the J gene lost 0 bases, with 13 bases spanning the gap. From germline, CDR1 is SEHNR and CDR2 FQNEAQ (reference sequence). Sequenced material: peripheral blood, taken in a trial of Ad26.COV2.S vaccine versus placebo. V usage is TRBV7-9 and J usage is TRBJ2-1; a possible D gene is TRBD2 (5 bases). The TCR comes from a person aged 18-65 years who received the Ad26.COV2.S COVID-19 vaccine or a placebo. CDR3 region: CASTVGAGSYNEQFF. As DNA, the CDR3 is TGTGCCAGCACCGTAGGCGCGGGCTCCTACAATGAGCAGTTCTTC. The complete variable domain, with remaining parts taken from reference TRBV7-9 and TRBJ2-1, reads DTGVSQNPRHKITKRGQNVTFRCDPISEHNRLYWYRQTLGQGPEFLTYFQNEAQLEKSRLLSDRFSAERPKGSFSTLEIQRTEQGDSAMYLCASTVGAGSYNEQFFGPGTRLTVL.